This T cell receptor (beta chain) was identified during a study of beta chain features in type 1 diabetes. This clone was seen more than once but under ten times. Compared with germline, one end of the junction differs, possibly owing to a read error. TCRB transcripts that were expressed got sequenced, as all of the isolated RNA had been reverse transcribed. The protocol was immunoSEQ multiplex PCR, while the TCRdb copy is restricted to in-frame clones and leaves out a portion. This sample has 130,000 or so clones, with roughly 9.7% found just once. Germline V lookup: CDR1 LNHNV, CDR2 YYDKDF (reference sequence). The CDR3 extends over 15 amino acids.

This chain joins TRBV15 and TRBJ2-4, with 13 bases fitting TRBD2. This sequence was found in a woman in her thirties or forties in good health. Input material: central memory CD4+ T cells from blood. The DNA for the CDR3 is TGTGCCACCAGCAGATTCGAAACTAGCGGGGGGGCTCCGGACTTC. Translation gives CATSRFETSGGAPDF.